This passage covers 21 T cell receptor beta chains from one sample sequenced in a study of shared T cell receptors in the human thymus. Clones were read by immunoSEQ multiplex PCR, and TCRdb kept only the in-frame ones, dropping some. The sample has about 540,000 clones, approximately 80% seen once. The data also belong to a second study, concerning human thymus T cells.

The sequencing input was thymocytes. The origin of the receptors is a boy under two years old with a congenital heart defect.

This clone was detected a few times. CDR3 sequence (DNA): TGTGCCAGCAGCATAGGGACATTCTACGAGCAGTACTTC. Amino acid sequence: CASSIGTFYEQYF. The rearrangement links TRBV7-2 to TRBJ2-7; possibly TRBD1 for D (6 bases). Between the trimmed V and J ends, which lost 5 bases and 3 bases, there was a span of 11 bases. The CDR3 totals 13 residues. Germline V CDR1 and CDR2: SGHTA, FQGNSA.

This clone was picked up a small number of times. The chain couples TRBV5-1 to TRBJ1-2, with 9 bases matching TRBD1. From germline, CDR1 is SGHRS and CDR2 YFSETQ. The CDR3 loop spans 15 amino acids. The V and J ends lost 0 bases and 3 bases, in that order; junction bases with no gene match: 3. The CDR3 region has the DNA TGCGCCAGCAGCTTGGACAGGGGGCCCTACTATGGCTACACCTTC. Amino acid sequence: CASSLDRGPYYGYTF.

The gene calls are TRBV18 and TRBJ2-7, with a tentative D call TRBD1 (5 bases). V was shortened by 3 bases and J by 2 bases, with 11 bases between the two germline ends. The germline V gene has CDR1 KGHSH and CDR2 LQKENI. The CDR3 length is 14 residues. The CDR3 bases are TGTGCCAGCTCACCCGTAGACAGAACCTACGAGCAGTACTTC. The encoded protein is CASSPVDRTYEQYF.

The chain joins TRBV4-3 to TRBJ2-7; TRBD1 matches at 7 bases. The junction had 7 bases not matched to a gene; V was cut back by 0 bases and J by 5 bases. The CDR3 extends over 15 amino acids. In germline, CDR1 is LGHNA, CDR2 YSLEER. CDR3: CASSQDPTGTHEQYF. The DNA for the CDR3 is TGCGCCAGCAGCCAAGATCCGACAGGGACACACGAGCAGTACTTC.

V is TRBV7-9 and J is TRBJ2-2; 9 nucleotides agree with TRBD2. The CDR3 spans 16 residues. CDR1 and CDR2 from the germline V gene are SEHNR and FQNEAQ (reference sequence). V was clipped by 5 bases and J by 5 bases; unmatched bases: 9. As DNA, the CDR3 is TGTGCCAGCAGCGCTAGCGGGAAAGTCTGGACCGGGGAGCTGTTTTTT. This codes for CASSASGKVWTGELFF.

The chain is built from TRBV6-4 and TRBJ2-2; 8 positions match TRBD1. Germline trimming cut 8 bases from V and 3 bases from J; bases unmatched to any gene: 5. The CDR3 is 14 residues long. CDR1 and CDR2 from the germline V gene are MRHNA and SNTAGT. The CDR3 protein is CASSTGADTGELFF. DNA for the CDR3: TGTGCCAGCTCGACAGGGGCGGACACCGGGGAGCTGTTTTTT.

Only a few counts were recorded for this clone. J is TRBJ2-7 and V is TRBV5-1; D may be TRBD2 (6 bases). From germline, CDR1 is SGHRS and CDR2 YFSETQ. Trimming left V 5 bases short and J 2 bases short, with 20 bases between. The CDR3 is 16 amino acids. The CDR3 reads CASSSAGTPGAYEQYF. CDR3 coding DNA: TGCGCCAGCAGTTCCGCGGGGACGCCGGGGGCCTACGAGCAGTACTTC.

This clone was observed once. This chain connects TRBV29-1 to TRBJ2-2; D gene unclear. From germline, CDR1 is SQVTM and CDR2 ANQGSEA. With 2 bases removed from V and 7 bases from J, the gap between germline ends came to 5 bases. This CDR3 comprises 11 residues. CDR3 protein: CSVEYYGELFF. CDR3 sequence (DNA): TGCAGCGTTGAATATTACGGGGAGCTGTTTTTT.

This clone has a single count. This chain uses TRBV4-3 with TRBJ2-7; 10 nucleotides match TRBD2. There are 17 residues in the CDR3. The germline CDR1 and CDR2 sequences are LGHNA and YSLEER. With V trimmed by 0 bases and J by 6 bases, 11 bases remained unmatched. CDR3 loop: CASSQDLTSGRAGEQYF. Written as DNA, the CDR3 is TGCGCCAGCAGCCAAGATCTAACCAGCGGGAGGGCTGGCGAGCAGTACTTC.

The chain joins TRBV5-1 to TRBJ2-7, with 11 nucleotides matching TRBD2. Germline V gene lookup returns CDR1 SGHRS and CDR2 YFSETQ. The CDR3 is made up of 16 amino acids. After removal of 4 bases from V and 3 bases from J, the junction contained 9 bases not matched to a gene. The CDR3 DNA follows: TGCGCCAGCAGCCTAACCCGACTAGCGGGACTCTACGAGCAGTACTTC. Translating it yields CASSLTRLAGLYEQYF. Full variable domain (rest looked up from reference TRBV5-1 and TRBJ2-7): KAGVTQTPRYLIKTRGQQVTLSCSPISGHRSVSWYQQTPGQGLQFLFEYFSETQRNKGNFPGRFSGRQFSNSRSEMNVSTLELGDSALYLCASSLTRLAGLYEQYFGPGTRLTVT.

The rearrangement joins TRBV25-1 to TRBJ2-5; TRBD1 matches at 9 bases. Germline V gene data show CDR1 as MGHDK and CDR2 as SYGVNS. The CDR3 loop spans 15 amino acids. After removal of 4 bases from V and 4 bases from J, the junction contained 7 bases not matched to a gene. The CDR3 DNA reads TGTGCCAGCAGTGCCGATGTGACAGGGGGAGAGACCCAGTACTTC. It translates to CASSADVTGGETQYF.

This sequence joins TRBV6-5 and TRBJ2-7, with 12 bases that match TRBD1. Germline CDR1 reads MNHEY; CDR2 reads SVGAGI. J was trimmed by 2 bases and V by 5 bases; bases with no gene match: 4. This CDR3 has 15 residues. The CDR3 loop reads CASSLGTGGTYEQYF. In DNA, the CDR3 is TGTGCCAGCAGTCTCGGGACAGGGGGCACCTACGAGCAGTACTTC.

This clone was detected only once. The chain carries TRBV10-3 and TRBJ1-3; 10 bases are a match to TRBD1. Germline V gene lookup returns CDR1 ENHRY and CDR2 SYGVKD. J was trimmed by 4 bases and V by 6 bases; bases with no gene match: 6. The CDR3 covers 15 residues. CDR3 DNA: TGTGCCATCAGACCGGGACAGGGGATAGGAAACACCATATATTTT. It encodes CAIRPGQGIGNTIYF.

The chain employs TRBV18 and TRBJ2-4; D might be TRBD1 (5 bases). V was clipped by 0 bases and J by 8 bases, with 8 bases between them. Germline V gives CDR1 KGHSH, CDR2 LQKENI. CDR3 length equals 13 residues. In DNA, the CDR3 is TGTGCCAGCTCACCACCGGGGCCCTACATTCAGTACTTC. It encodes CASSPPGPYIQYF.

The chain recombines TRBV5-1 with TRBJ2-5; TRBD1 matches 8 bases. The germline gives CDR1 SGHRS, CDR2 YFSETQ. V shed 0 bases, J shed 5 bases, and the junction held 3 bases outside the gene matches. The CDR3 consists of 14 residues. CDR3 protein: CASSLAGGGETQYF. CDR3 bases: TGCGCCAGCAGCTTGGCAGGGGGCGGGGAGACCCAGTACTTC.

The chain recombines TRBV30 with TRBJ2-1; no reliable D call. Germline assignment: CDR1 GTSNPN and CDR2 SVGIG (reference sequence). The CDR3 is 14 residues long. With 0 bases removed from V and 5 bases from J, the gap between germline ends came to 11 bases. The CDR3 sequence: CAWSVGSADNEQFF. The CDR3 nucleotides are TGTGCCTGGAGTGTTGGATCCGCGGACAATGAGCAGTTCTTC. The whole variable domain, filled in from reference TRBV30 and TRBJ2-1, reads SQTIHQWPATLVQPVGSPLSLECTVEGTSNPNLYWYRQAAGRGLQLLFYSVGIGQISSEVPQNLSASRPQDRQFILSSKKLLLSDSGFYLCAWSVGSADNEQFFGPGTRLTVL.

V gene TRBV5-4 combines with J gene TRBJ2-2; TRBD2 matches 9 bases. Germline V lookup: CDR1 SGHNT, CDR2 YYREEE (reference sequence). The CDR3 is 15 amino acids. Trimming removed 2 bases from V and 5 bases from J; junction bases left unmatched: 4. DNA for the CDR3: TGTGCCAGCAGCTTTGATCTAGCGGGGACCGGGGAGCTGTTTTTT. Translating gives CASSFDLAGTGELFF.

The V and J genes are TRBV6-4 and TRBJ1-2; 10 nucleotides line up with TRBD1. This CDR3 comprises 14 residues. Germline lookup yields CDR1 MRHNA and CDR2 SNTAGT. The J segment lost 5 bases and the V segment lost 8 bases, leaving 8 bases of the junction unmatched. The CDR3 loop is CASLAGQGDYGYTF. In nucleotides, the CDR3 is TGTGCCAGCCTAGCCGGACAGGGGGATTATGGCTACACCTTC.

The chain joins TRBV7-4 to TRBJ2-2, with TRBD2 matching over 10 bases. The CDR3 runs 18 residues. Per the germline V gene, CDR1 is SGHVT and CDR2 is SQSDAQ. V trimming: 1 base; J trimming: 4 bases; junction bases outside the gene matches: 9. The CDR3 loop reads CASSLVRAGGPSTGELFF. The CDR3, as DNA: TGTGCCAGCAGCTTAGTGCGAGCGGGAGGGCCGAGCACCGGGGAGCTGTTTTTT.

The chain uses TRBV6-5 and TRBJ2-1; perhaps TRBD2 as D (6 bases). V lost 4 bases and J 2 bases, leaving 15 bases between the germline ends. The CDR3 extends over 16 amino acids. CDR1 MNHEY and CDR2 SVGAGI come from the germline V gene. The CDR3 loop reads CASSSISGTAYNEQFF. The CDR3 nucleotides read TGTGCCAGCAGTTCTATTAGCGGTACAGCCTACAATGAGCAGTTCTTC.

The V call is TRBV10-2, the J call TRBJ2-3, with 8 bases lining up with TRBD2. CDR3 size: 14 residues. From germline, CDR1 is WSHSY and CDR2 SAAADI. The V gene end was trimmed by 4 bases and the J gene end by 6 bases; junction bases not matched to a gene: 6. CDR3 residues: CASSGTGGEDTQYF. In nucleotides, the CDR3 is TGCGCCAGCAGTGGGACCGGGGGGGAGGATACGCAGTATTTT.